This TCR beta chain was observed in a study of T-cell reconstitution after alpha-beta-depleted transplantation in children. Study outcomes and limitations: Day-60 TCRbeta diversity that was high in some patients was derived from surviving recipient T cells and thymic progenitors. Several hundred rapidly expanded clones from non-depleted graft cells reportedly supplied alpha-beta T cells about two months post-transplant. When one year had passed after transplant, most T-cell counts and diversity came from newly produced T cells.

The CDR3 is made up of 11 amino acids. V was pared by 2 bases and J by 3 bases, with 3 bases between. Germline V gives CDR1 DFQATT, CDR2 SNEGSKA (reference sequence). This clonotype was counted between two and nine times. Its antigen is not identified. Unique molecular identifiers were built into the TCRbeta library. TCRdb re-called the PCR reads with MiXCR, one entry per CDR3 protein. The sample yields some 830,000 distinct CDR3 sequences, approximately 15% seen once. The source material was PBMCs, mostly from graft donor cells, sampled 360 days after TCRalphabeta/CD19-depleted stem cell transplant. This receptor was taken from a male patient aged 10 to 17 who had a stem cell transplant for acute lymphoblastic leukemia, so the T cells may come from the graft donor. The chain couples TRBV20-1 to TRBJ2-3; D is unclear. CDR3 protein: CSARKTDTQYF. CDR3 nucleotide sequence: TGCAGTGCTAGAAAGACAGATACGCAGTATTTT.